This entry lists 19 T cell receptor beta chains sequenced from one sample in a study of cytomegalovirus exposure and HLA in healthy donors (dated by TCRdb to about 2017). Library preparation employed the immunoSEQ multiplex PCR assay. A mixture of 60 forward primers for TCR Vbeta segments and 13 reverse primers for TCR Jbeta segments was used in the multiplex PCR. TCRdb mirrors the immuneACCESS table, restricted to in-frame sequences. Some clones are absent from its copies; in checked studies, under half trace to an unresolved V gene, and the reason for the others is unknown. This sample gives roughly 120,000 clones in total; 8% to 10% of them show up just once. The ten most abundant clones make up approximately 3% of the sample. Sequencing input: PBMCs. These receptors all come from a man aged 30-40 years in good health and CMV-seronegative.

This rearrangement joins TRBV19 to TRBJ2-6, with 9 bases aligning to TRBD1. The trim removed 5 bases at V and 2 bases at J, leaving 10 bases unmatched. The CDR3 covers 18 residues. Germline CDR1 and CDR2: LNHDA and SQIVND (reference sequence). The DNA of the CDR3 is TGTGCCAGTAGTCGTGGCGAGACAGGGGGGGCTGGGGCCAACGTCCTGACTTTC. This sequence encodes CASSRGETGGAGANVLTF.

The chain is built from TRBV25-1 and TRBJ2-1, with D possibly TRBD2 on 7 matching bases. CDR3 size: 15 residues. V was clipped by 4 bases and J by 8 bases, with 18 bases between them. The germline V gene encodes CDR1 MGHDK and CDR2 SYGVNS. The CDR3 loop reads CASSVGWGGPDEQFF. CDR3 nucleotides: TGTGCCAGCAGTGTGGGGTGGGGGGGGCCAGATGAGCAGTTCTTC.

This clone occurred a few times. This rearrangement joins TRBV5-1 to TRBJ2-2, with 10 bases fitting TRBD1. CDR1 SGHRS and CDR2 YFSETQ come from the germline V gene. The V segment lost 5 bases and the J segment 6 bases; nucleotides outside the gene matches: 7. The CDR3 is 15 residues long. CDR3 region: CASRDGQGGSGELFF. CDR3 DNA: TGCGCCAGCAGGGATGGACAGGGGGGATCCGGGGAGCTGTTTTTT.

This rearrangement joins TRBV7-8 to TRBJ1-1; no reliable D call. The CDR3 sequence is 13 residues long. Germline V gives CDR1 SGHVS, CDR2 FQNEAQ. With 5 bases removed from V and 1 base from J, the gap between germline ends came to 8 bases. DNA for the CDR3: TGTGCCAGCAGCGTAGGAGCGAACACTGAAGCTTTCTTT. Amino acids: CASSVGANTEAFF.

V gene TRBV27 combines with J gene TRBJ1-2, with D perhaps matching TRBD1 (5 bases). The CDR3 loop spans 15 amino acids. CDR1 MNHEY and CDR2 SMNVEV come from the germline V gene (reference sequence). Between the trimmed V and J ends, which lost 8 bases and 0 bases, there was a span of 16 bases. The CDR3 is CASGARDRPNYGYTF. CDR3 DNA sequence: TGTGCCAGCGGCGCCAGAGACAGACCTAACTATGGCTACACCTTC.

This CDR3 is CASSQDHGTRAYEQYF. For the CDR3, the DNA is TGCGCCAGCAGCCAAGATCATGGGACTAGGGCGTACGAGCAGTACTTC. V and J are TRBV4-1 and TRBJ2-7; 8 nucleotides match TRBD2. V gave up 0 bases and J gave up 4 bases; unmatched junction bases: 8. CDR1 MGHRA and CDR2 YSYEKL come from the germline V gene. This CDR3 contains 16 residues.

This clone was detected a few times. The V gene is TRBV4-1, the J gene TRBJ1-1; D remains unclear. Per the germline V gene, CDR1 is MGHRA and CDR2 is YSYEKL. The V end lost 4 bases, the J end lost 0 bases, and 9 bases lay between the germline ends. The CDR3 runs to 14 residues. The DNA for the CDR3 is TGCGCCAGCAGCCGTGACACATTGAACACTGAAGCTTTCTTT. This translates into CASSRDTLNTEAFF.

The V call is TRBV6-9, the J call TRBJ2-7, with D perhaps matching TRBD1 (5 bases). The CDR3 loop spans 13 amino acids. CDR1 and CDR2 (germline): MNHGY, SVAAGI. The V end lost 4 bases, the J end lost 1 base, and 8 bases lay between the germline ends. The CDR3 reads CASSSRQSYEQYF. The CDR3 DNA reads as TGTGCCAGCAGTTCCCGACAGTCCTACGAGCAGTACTTC.

This clone was found a few times. This chain uses TRBV30 with TRBJ1-5, with TRBD1 matching 10 bases. Losses at the gene ends were 4 bases for V and 3 bases for J; bases not matched to a gene: 15. Germline loops: CDR1 GTSNPN, CDR2 SVGIG (reference sequence). The CDR3 extends over 18 amino acids. The CDR3 nucleotides read TGTGCCTGGAACATACGCGGACAGGGGGTAAGTAACAATCAGCCCCAGCATTTT. It encodes CAWNIRGQGVSNNQPQHF.

The table lists this clone with a few counts. The V and J genes are TRBV30 and TRBJ1-5; 7 nucleotides agree with TRBD1. The CDR3 runs 14 residues. Germline V lookup: CDR1 GTSNPN, CDR2 SVGIG (reference sequence). Trimming took 5 bases from V and 7 from J; bases not matched to a gene: 11. The CDR3 DNA follows: TGTGCCTGGGGACGACAGGGTGATTACCAGCCCCAGCATTTT. This codes for CAWGRQGDYQPQHF.

V and J are TRBV29-1 and TRBJ2-3; the D gene is possibly TRBD1 (6 bases). The CDR3 sequence is 13 residues long. Germline V gene sequence: CDR1 SQVTM, CDR2 ANQGSEA. Trimming took off 7 bases at V and 1 base at J, with 12 bases between the two ends. CDR3 DNA: TGCAGCGCTCGACAGGACCGCACAGATACGCAGTATTTT. It translates to CSARQDRTDTQYF.

This clone was seen a few times. This chain links TRBV19 with TRBJ1-2; 9 positions match TRBD1. The CDR3 loop spans 14 amino acids. V shed 3 bases and J 1 base; nucleotides not matched to a gene: 0. Germline CDR1 is LNHDA and CDR2 is SQIVND (reference sequence). This CDR3 reads CASSMGQGNYGYTF. CDR3 nucleotides: TGTGCCAGTAGTATGGGACAGGGTAACTATGGCTACACCTTC. The full variable domain, rest sourced from reference TRBV19 and TRBJ1-2, is DGGITQSPKYLFRKEGQNVTLSCEQNLNHDAMYWYRQDPGQGLRLIYYSQIVNDFQKGDIAEGYSVSREKKESFPLTVTSAQKNPTAFYLCASSMGQGNYGYTFGSGTRLTVV.

The sample holds a few counts of this clone. The chain links TRBV4-1 to TRBJ2-5; 8 nucleotides line up with TRBD1. J was trimmed by 3 bases and V by 1 base; bases with no gene match: 13. This CDR3 has 18 residues. Germline CDR1 reads MGHRA; CDR2 reads YSYEKL. The CDR3 reads CASSQAMVGPGQEETQYF. The DNA of the CDR3 is TGCGCCAGCAGCCAAGCTATGGTCGGACCGGGACAGGAAGAGACCCAGTACTTC.

The chain has TRBV4-3 and TRBJ1-4; D gene uncertain. The CDR3 consists of 17 residues. Trimming stripped 2 bases from V and 6 bases from J, with 19 bases between. Germline lookup yields CDR1 LGHNA and CDR2 YSLEER. The CDR3 here is CASSQRLAQLADEKLFF. The CDR3 nucleotides are TGCGCCAGCAGCCAAAGACTCGCACAGCTAGCGGATGAAAAACTGTTTTTT.

As for this clone: Other DNA sequences in the sample encode the same CDR3. The gene calls are TRBV2 and TRBJ1-2, with D unresolved. There are 13 residues in the CDR3. The germline CDR1 and CDR2 sequences are SNHLY and FYNNEI. Deletions cut 3 bases from V and 3 bases from J, with 8 bases between. CDR3 sequence: CASSDGGDYGYTF. CDR3 in DNA: TGTGCCAGCAGTGACGGAGGTGACTATGGCTACACCTTC.

In this sample, this clone turned up a few times. The J gene is TRBJ1-3, the V gene TRBV30, with D possibly being TRBD1 (6 bases). V was trimmed by 0 bases and J by 0 bases, leaving 12 bases between them. The CDR3 is 16 amino acids. Per the germline V gene, CDR1 is GTSNPN and CDR2 is SVGIG (reference sequence). The CDR3 reads CAWSVRGKVSGNTIYF. In DNA form, the CDR3 reads TGTGCCTGGAGTGTAAGGGGGAAGGTCTCTGGAAACACCATATATTTT.

The sample holds a few counts of this clone. The chain is built from TRBV7-8 and TRBJ2-7, with TRBD2 matching 10 bases. CDR1 is SGHVS and CDR2 is FQNEAQ in the germline V gene. CDR3 length: 15 residues. After removal of 10 bases from V and 0 bases from J, the junction contained 9 bases not matched to a gene. CDR3 loop: CATSAGGGSSYEQYF. The CDR3 DNA reads as TGTGCCACCTCAGCGGGAGGGGGTAGCTCCTACGAGCAGTACTTC.

The V gene is TRBV28, the J gene TRBJ2-7; D gene uncertain. The germline V gene has CDR1 MDHEN and CDR2 SYDVKM. Trimming removed 9 bases from V and 4 bases from J, with 16 bases in between. The CDR3 extends over 13 amino acids. CDR3 sequence: CASCVSPPYEQYF. CDR3 coding DNA: TGTGCCAGTTGCGTGAGTCCCCCTTACGAGCAGTACTTC. The full variable domain, completed using reference TRBV28 and TRBJ2-7, is DVKVTQSSRYLVKRTGEKVFLECVQDMDHENMFWYRQDPGLGLRLIYFSYDVKMKEKGDIPEGYSVSREKKERFSLILESASTNQTSMYLCASCVSPPYEQYFGPGTRLTVT.

The V and J genes are TRBV5-1 and TRBJ2-5; TRBD1 might be the D (6 bases). The J call may not be correct, given that the DNA end is closer to TRBJ2-7. There are 15 residues in the CDR3. From germline, CDR1 is SGHRS and CDR2 YFSETQ. The CDR3 region has the DNA TGCGCCAGCAGCCCTGCACGTCAGGGGACCTACGAGCAGTACTTC. It is translated as CASSPARQGTYEQYF.